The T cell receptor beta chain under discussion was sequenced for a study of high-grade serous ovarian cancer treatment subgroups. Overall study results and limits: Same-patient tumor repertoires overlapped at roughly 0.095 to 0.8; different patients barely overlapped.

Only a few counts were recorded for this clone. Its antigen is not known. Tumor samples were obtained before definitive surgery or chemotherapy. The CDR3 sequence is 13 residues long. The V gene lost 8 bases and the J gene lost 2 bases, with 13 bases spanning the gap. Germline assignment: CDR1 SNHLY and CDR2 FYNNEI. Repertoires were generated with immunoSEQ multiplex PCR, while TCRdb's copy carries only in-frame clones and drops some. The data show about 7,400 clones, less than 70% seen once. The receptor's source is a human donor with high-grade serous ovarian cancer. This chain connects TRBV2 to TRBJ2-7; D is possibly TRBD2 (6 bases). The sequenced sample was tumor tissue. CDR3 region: CASQTGGTYEQYF. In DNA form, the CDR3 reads TGTGCCAGCCAGACGGGCGGGACCTACGAGCAGTACTTC.